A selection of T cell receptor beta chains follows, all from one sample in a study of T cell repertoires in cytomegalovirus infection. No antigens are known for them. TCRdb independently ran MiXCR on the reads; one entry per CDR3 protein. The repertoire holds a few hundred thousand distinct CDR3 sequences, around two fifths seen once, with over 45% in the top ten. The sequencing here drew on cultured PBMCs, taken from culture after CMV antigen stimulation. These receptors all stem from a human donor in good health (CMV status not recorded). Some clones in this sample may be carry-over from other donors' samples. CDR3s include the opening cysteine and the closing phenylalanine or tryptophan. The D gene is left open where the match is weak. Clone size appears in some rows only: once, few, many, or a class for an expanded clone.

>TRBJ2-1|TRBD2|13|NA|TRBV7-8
TGTGCCAGCAGCTTTACTAGCGGGAATGAGCAGTTCTTC
CASSFTSGNEQFF
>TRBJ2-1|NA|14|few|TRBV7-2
TGTGCCAGCAGCTTAGCGGCCGTATACAATGAGCAGTTCTTC
CASSLAAVYNEQFF
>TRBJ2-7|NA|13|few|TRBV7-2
TGTGCCAGCAGCTTAGACAGGGCGAGTGAGCAGTACTTC
CASSLDRASEQYF
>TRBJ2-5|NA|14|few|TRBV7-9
TGTGCCAGCAGCTCCACAGGGATCCAAGAGACCCAGTACTTC
CASSSTGIQETQYF
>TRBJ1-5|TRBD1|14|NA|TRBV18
TGTGCCAGCTCACCGACAGGGCTCGATCAGCCCCAGCATTTT
CASSPTGLDQPQHF
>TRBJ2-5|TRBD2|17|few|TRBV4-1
TGCGCCAGCAGCCAAGCTGGGCTAGCGGGGGGGCAAGAGACCCAGTACTTC
CASSQAGLAGGQETQYF
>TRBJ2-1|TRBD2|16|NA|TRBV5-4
TGTGCCAGCAGCCTCGGGGGGGGTGGGCCCTACAATGAGCAGTTCTTC
CASSLGGGGPYNEQFF
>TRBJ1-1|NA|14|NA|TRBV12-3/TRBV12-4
TGTGCCAGCGCTGAAGGGGGGGCGAACACTGAAGCTTTCTTT
CASAEGGANTEAFF
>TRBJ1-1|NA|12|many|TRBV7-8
TGTGCCAGCAGCTTAGACCGGGGTGAAGCTTTCTTT
CASSLDRGEAFF
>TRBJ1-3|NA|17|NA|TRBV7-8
TGTGCCAGCAGCTTCCCCCCTTGGACAGTCTCTGGAAACACCATATATTTT
CASSFPPWTVSGNTIYF
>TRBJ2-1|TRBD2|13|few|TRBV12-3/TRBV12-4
TGTGCCAGCAGTGGCCAGCGGGGAGAAGAGCAGTTCTTC
CASSGQRGEEQFF
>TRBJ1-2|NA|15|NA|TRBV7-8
TGTGCCAGCAGCTTAGAGGGACCGGGAAGCTATGGCTACACCTTC
CASSLEGPGSYGYTF
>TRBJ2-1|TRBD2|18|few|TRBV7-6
TGTGCCAGCAGCCCCGTCGGGACTAGCGTGTTCTCGGGCCATGAGCAGTTCTTC
CASSPVGTSVFSGHEQFF
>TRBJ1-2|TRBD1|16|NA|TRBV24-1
TGTGCCACCAGTGTCCCCACAGGGGACTATGGCTATGGCTACACCTTC
CATSVPTGDYGYGYTF
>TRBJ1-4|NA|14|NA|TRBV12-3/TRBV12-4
TGTGCCAGCAGTCGAGCCGACAGTAATGAAAAACTGTTTTTT
CASSRADSNEKLFF
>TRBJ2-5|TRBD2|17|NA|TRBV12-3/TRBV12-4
TGTGCCAGCAGTTTAGATCCTAGCGGGGGGGCCTTAGAGACCCAGTACTTC
CASSLDPSGGALETQYF
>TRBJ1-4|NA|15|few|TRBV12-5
TGTGCTACTGCTAGGTGGGGTGCAACTAATGAAAAACTGTTTTTT
CATARWGATNEKLFF
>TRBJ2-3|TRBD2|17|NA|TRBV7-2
TGTGCCAGCAGCTGGGGACTAGCGGGAGGAAGCACAGATACGCAGTATTTT
CASSWGLAGGSTDTQYF